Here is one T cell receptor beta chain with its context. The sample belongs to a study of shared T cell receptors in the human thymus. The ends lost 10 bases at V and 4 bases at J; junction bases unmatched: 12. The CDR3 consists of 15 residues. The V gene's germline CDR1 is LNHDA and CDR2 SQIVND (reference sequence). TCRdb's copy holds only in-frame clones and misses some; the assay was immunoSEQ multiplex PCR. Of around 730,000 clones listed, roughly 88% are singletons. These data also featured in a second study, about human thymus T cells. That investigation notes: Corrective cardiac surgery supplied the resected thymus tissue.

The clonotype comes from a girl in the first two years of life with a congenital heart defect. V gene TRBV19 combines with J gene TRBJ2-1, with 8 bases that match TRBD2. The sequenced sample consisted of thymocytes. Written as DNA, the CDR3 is TGTGCCACCTCCAAGCCTCAGCGGGGGTACAATGAGCAGTTCTTC. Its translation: CATSKPQRGYNEQFF.